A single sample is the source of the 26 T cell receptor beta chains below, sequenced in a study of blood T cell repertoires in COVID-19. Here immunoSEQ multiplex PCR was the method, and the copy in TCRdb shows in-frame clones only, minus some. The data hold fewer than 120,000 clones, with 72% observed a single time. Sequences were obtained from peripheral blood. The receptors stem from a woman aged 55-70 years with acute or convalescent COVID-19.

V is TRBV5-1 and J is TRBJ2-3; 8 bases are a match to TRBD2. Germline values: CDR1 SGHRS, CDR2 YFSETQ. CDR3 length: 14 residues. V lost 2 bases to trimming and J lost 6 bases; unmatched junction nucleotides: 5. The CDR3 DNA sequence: TGCGCCAGCAGCTTAGGGACTAGTTCGGATACGCAGTATTTT. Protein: CASSLGTSSDTQYF.

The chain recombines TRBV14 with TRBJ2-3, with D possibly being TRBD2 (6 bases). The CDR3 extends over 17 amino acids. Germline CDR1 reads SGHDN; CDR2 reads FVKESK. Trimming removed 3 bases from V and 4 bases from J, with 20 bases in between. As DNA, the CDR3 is TGTGCCAGCAGCCAGTCCAAGACTAGTTTTGGTGCAGATACGCAGTATTTT. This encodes CASSQSKTSFGADTQYF.

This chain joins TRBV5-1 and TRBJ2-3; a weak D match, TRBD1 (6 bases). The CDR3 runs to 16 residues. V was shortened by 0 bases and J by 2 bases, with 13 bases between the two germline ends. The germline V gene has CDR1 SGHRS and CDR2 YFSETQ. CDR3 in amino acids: CASSLEGDLTTDTQYF. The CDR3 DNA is TGCGCCAGCAGCTTGGAGGGGGACCTTACCACAGATACGCAGTATTTT.

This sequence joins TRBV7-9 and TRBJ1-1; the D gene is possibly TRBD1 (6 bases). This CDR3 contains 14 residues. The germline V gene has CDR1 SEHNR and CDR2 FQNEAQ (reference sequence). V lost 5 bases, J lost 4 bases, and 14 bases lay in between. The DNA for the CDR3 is TGTGCCAGCAGCGGTTGGACAGCGAGCACTGAAGCTTTCTTT. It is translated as CASSGWTASTEAFF.

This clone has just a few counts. The CDR3 nucleotides read TGCGCCAGCAACAGGGGGCCGGGCACGTATGGCTACACCTTC. Its translation: CASNRGPGTYGYTF. The chain couples TRBV5-1 to TRBJ1-2; 9 bases align to TRBD1. Trimming took 6 bases from V and 5 from J; bases not matched to a gene: 8. This CDR3 is built from 14 residues. Germline V CDR1 and CDR2: SGHRS, YFSETQ. Using reference TRBV5-1 and TRBJ1-2 for the parts outside the CDR3, the full variable domain is KAGVTQTPRYLIKTRGQQVTLSCSPISGHRSVSWYQQTPGQGLQFLFEYFSETQRNKGNFPGRFSGRQFSNSRSEMNVSTLELGDSALYLCASNRGPGTYGYTFGSGTRLTVV.

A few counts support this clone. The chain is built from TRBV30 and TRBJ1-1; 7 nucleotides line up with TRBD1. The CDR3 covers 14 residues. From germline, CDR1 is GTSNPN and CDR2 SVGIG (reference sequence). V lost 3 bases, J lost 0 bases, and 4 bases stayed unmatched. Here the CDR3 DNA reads TGTGCCTGGAGGGGGACAGCCATGAACACTGAAGCTTTCTTT. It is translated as CAWRGTAMNTEAFF.

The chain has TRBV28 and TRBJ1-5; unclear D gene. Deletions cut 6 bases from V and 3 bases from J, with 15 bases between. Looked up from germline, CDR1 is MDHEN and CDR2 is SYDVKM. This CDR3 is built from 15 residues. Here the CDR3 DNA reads TGTGCCAGCAGAACCCCGAGCGGTTCCAATCAGCCCCAGCATTTT. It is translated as CASRTPSGSNQPQHF.

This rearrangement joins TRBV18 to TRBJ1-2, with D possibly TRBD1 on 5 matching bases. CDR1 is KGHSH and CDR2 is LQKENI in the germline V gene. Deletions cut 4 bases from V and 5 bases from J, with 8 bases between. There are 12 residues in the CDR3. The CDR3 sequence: CASSLQDYGYTF. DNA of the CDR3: TGTGCCAGCTCACTACAGGATTATGGCTACACCTTC.

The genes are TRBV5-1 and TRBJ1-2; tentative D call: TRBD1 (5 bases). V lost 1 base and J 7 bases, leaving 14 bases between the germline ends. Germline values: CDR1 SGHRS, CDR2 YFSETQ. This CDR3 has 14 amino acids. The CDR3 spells CASSLSWGEGGYTF. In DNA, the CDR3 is TGCGCCAGCAGCTTGTCGTGGGGGGAAGGTGGCTACACCTTC.

The DNA for the CDR3 is TGTGCCAGCAGCCCAGGGACAGGGAGGAGGCAAGAGACCCAGTACTTC. Protein sequence: CASSPGTGRRQETQYF. This chain links TRBV3-1 (or the pseudogene TRBV3-2) with TRBJ2-5; TRBD1 matches 9 bases. This CDR3 has 16 amino acids. The V segment lost 4 bases and the J segment 2 bases; nucleotides outside the gene matches: 8. Germline CDR1 reads LGHDT; CDR2 reads YNNKEL (reference sequence).

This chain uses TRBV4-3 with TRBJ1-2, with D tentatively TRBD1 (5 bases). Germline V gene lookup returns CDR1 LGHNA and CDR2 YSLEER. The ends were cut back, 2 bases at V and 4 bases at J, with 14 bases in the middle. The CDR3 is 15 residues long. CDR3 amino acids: CASSQFSSGIYGYTF. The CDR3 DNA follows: TGCGCCAGCAGCCAATTTAGTTCAGGGATCTATGGCTACACCTTC.

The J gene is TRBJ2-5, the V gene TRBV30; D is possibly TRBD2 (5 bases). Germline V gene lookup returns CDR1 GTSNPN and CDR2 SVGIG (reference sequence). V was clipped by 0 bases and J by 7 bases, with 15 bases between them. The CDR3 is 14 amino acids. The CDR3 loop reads CAWSVQPISGTQYF. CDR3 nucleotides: TGTGCCTGGAGTGTACAACCTATAAGCGGGACCCAGTACTTC.

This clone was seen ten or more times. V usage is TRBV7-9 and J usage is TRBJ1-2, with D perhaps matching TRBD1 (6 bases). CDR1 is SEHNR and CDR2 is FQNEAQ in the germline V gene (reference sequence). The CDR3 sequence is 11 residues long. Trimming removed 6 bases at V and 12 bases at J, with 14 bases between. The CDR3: CASRGGEGDTF. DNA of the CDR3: TGTGCCAGCAGAGGCGGAGAGGGGGACACCTTC.

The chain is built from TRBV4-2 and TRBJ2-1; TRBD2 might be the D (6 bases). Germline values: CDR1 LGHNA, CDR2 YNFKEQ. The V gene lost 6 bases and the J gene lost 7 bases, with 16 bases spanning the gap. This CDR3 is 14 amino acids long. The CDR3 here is CASSIGLAFNEQFF. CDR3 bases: TGTGCCAGCAGTATCGGCCTAGCGTTTAATGAGCAGTTCTTC.

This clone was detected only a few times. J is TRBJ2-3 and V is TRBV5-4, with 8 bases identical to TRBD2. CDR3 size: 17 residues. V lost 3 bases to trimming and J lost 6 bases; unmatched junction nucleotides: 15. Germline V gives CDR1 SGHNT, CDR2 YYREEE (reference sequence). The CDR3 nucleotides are TGTGCCAGCAGCTCTCTCGATCTCCGGGGGGGCAGGGATACGCAGTATTTT. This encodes CASSSLDLRGGRDTQYF. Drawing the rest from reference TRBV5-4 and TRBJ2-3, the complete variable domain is ETGVTQSPTHLIKTRGQQVTLRCSSQSGHNTVSWYQQALGQGPQFIFQYYREEENGRGNFPPRFSGLQFPNYSSELNVNALELDDSALYLCASSSLDLRGGRDTQYFGPGTRLTVL.

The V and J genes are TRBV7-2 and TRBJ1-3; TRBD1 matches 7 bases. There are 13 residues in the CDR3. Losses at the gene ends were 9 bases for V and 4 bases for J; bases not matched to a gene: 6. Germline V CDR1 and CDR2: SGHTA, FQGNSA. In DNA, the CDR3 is TGTGCCAGTAGCCGGGACAGAGGAAACACCATATATTTT. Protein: CASSRDRGNTIYF.

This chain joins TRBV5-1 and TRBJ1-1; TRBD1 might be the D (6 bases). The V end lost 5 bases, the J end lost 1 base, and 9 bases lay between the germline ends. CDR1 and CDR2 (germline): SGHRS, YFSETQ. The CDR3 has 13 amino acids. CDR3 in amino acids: CASRSGQNTEAFF. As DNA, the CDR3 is TGCGCCAGCAGGTCGGGACAGAACACTGAAGCTTTCTTT.

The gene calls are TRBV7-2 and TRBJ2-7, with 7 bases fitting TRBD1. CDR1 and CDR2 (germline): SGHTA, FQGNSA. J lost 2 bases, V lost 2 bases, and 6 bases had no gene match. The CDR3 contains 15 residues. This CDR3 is CASSLYQRGPYEQYF. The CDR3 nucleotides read TGTGCCAGCAGCTTATATCAAAGGGGGCCCTACGAGCAGTACTTC.

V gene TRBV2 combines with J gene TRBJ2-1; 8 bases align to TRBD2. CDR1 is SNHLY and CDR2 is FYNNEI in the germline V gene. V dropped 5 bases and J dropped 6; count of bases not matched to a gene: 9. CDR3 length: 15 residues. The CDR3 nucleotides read TGTGCCAGCAGTCAATTTGGACTAGCCGGCAATGAGCAGTTCTTC. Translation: CASSQFGLAGNEQFF.

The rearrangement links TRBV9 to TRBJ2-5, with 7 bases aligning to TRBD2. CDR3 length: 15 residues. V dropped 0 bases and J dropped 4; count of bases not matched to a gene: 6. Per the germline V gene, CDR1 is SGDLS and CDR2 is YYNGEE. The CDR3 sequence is CASSVAPSGGETQYF. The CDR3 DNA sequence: TGTGCCAGCAGCGTAGCTCCTAGCGGCGGAGAGACCCAGTACTTC.

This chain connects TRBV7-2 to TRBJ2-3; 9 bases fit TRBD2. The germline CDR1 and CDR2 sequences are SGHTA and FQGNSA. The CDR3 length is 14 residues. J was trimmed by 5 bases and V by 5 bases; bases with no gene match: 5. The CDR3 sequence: CASSQRGERDTQYF. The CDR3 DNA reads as TGTGCCAGCAGCCAGCGGGGGGAGAGAGATACGCAGTATTTT.

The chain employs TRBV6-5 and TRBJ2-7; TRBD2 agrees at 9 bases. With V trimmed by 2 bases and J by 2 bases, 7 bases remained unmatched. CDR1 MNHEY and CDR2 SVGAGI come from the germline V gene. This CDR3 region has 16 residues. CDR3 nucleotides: TGTGCCAGCAGTTACCCCCCGGGCGGGGGGGCCTACGAGCAGTACTTC. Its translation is CASSYPPGGGAYEQYF.

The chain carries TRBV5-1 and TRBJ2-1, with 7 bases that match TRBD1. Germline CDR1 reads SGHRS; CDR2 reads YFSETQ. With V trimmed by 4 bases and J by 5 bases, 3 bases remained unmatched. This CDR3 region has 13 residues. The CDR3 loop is CASSIGTDNEQFF. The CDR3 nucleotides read TGCGCCAGCAGCATAGGGACAGACAATGAGCAGTTCTTC.

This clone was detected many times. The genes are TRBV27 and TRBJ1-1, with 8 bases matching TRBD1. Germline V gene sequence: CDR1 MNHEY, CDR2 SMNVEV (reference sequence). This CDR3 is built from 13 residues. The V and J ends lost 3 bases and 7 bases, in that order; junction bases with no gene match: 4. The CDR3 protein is CASSFAGGREAFF. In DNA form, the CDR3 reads TGTGCCAGCAGTTTTGCAGGGGGCCGTGAAGCTTTCTTT.

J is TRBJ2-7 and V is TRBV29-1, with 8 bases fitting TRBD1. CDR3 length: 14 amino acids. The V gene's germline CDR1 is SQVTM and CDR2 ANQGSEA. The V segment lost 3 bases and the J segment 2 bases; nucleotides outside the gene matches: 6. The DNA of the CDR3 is TGCAGCGTTGAGTGGCAGGGGGCACCCTACGAGCAGTACTTC. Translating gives CSVEWQGAPYEQYF.

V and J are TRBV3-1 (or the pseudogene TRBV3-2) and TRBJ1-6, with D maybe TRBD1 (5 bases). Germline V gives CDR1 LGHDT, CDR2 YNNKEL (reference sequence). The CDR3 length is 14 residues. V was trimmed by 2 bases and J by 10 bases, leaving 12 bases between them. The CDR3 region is CASSQLEGNSPLHF. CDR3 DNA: TGTGCCAGCAGCCAATTGGAGGGGAACTCACCCCTCCACTTT.